The present TCR beta chain was sequenced within a study of PD-1 blockade in classical Hodgkin lymphoma. All patients experienced relapse after autologous stem cell transplantation, and brentuximab vedotin exposure was variable. Classification of best responses gave complete response, partial response or progressive disease. There are 16 residues in the CDR3. Trimming shortened V by 0 bases and J by 7 bases, and 17 bases separated the two germline ends. CDR1 and CDR2 (germline): MNHEY, SMNVEV (reference sequence). Sequenced by immunoSEQ multiplex PCR; TCRdb stores in-frame clones only, minus some. Among roughly 15,000 clones listed, more than 75% were seen once.

The sequence was obtained from a human donor with classical Hodgkin lymphoma. Sequenced material: peripheral blood mononuclear cells (PBMCs), taken at baseline. This chain connects TRBV27 to TRBJ2-3; D is unclear. The chain's CDR3 is CASSLSWRGPLYTQYF. The CDR3 nucleotides are TGTGCCAGCAGTTTATCGTGGCGAGGCCCCCTTTATACGCAGTATTTT.